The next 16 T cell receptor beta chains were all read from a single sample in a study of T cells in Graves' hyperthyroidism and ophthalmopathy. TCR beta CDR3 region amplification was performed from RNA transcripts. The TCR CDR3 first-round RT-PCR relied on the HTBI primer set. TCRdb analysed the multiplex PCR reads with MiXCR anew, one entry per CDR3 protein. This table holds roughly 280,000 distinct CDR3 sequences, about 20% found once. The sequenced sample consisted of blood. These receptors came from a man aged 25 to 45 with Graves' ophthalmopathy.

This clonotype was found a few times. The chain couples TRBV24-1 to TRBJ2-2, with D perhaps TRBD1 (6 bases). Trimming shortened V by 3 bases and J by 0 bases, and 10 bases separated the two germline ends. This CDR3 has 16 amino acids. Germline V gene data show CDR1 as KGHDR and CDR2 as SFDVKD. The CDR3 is CATSDPGTSNTGELFF. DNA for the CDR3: TGTGCCACCAGTGATCCTGGGACATCGAACACCGGGGAGCTGTTTTTT.

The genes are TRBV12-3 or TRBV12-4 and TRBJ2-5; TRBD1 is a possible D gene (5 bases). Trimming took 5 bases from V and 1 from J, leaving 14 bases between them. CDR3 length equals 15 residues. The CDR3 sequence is CASSISGQLQETQYF. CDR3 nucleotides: TGTGCCAGCAGTATATCAGGACAACTCCAAGAGACCCAGTACTTC.

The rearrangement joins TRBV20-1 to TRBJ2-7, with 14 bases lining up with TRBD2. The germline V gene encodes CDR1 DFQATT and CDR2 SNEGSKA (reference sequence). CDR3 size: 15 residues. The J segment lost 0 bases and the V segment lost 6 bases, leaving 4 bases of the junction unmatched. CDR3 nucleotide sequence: TGCAGTGCCGAGGGACTAGCGGGAGCCTCCTACGAGCAGTACTTC. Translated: CSAEGLAGASYEQYF.

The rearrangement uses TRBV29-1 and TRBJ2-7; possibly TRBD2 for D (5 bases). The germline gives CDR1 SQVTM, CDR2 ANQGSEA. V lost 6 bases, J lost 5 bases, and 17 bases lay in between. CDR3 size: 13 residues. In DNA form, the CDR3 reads TGCAGCGTGGAGTTGGAGGTAGGCGACGAGCAGTACTTC. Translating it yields CSVELEVGDEQYF.

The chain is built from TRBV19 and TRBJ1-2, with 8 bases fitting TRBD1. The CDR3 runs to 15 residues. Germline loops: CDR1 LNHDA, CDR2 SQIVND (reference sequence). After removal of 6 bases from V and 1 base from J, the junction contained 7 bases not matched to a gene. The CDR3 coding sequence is TGTGCCAGTAGCACGGGACAGGTATTTAACTATGGCTACACCTTC. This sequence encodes CASSTGQVFNYGYTF.

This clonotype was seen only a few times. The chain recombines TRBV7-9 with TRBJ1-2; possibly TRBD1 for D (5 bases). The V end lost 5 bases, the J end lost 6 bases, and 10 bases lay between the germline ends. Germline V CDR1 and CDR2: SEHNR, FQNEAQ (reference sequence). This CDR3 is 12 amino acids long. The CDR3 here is CASSPRGNGYTF. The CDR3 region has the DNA TGTGCCAGCAGCCCCCGGGGCAATGGCTACACCTTC. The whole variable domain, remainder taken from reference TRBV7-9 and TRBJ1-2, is DTGVSQNPRHKITKRGQNVTFRCDPISEHNRLYWYRQTLGQGPEFLTYFQNEAQLEKSRLLSDRFSAERPKGSFSTLEIQRTEQGDSAMYLCASSPRGNGYTFGSGTRLTVV.

The CDR3 spells CASSTGGLYEQYF. In nucleotides, the CDR3 is TGTGCCAGCTCGACAGGGGGACTCTACGAGCAGTACTTC. The chain links TRBV6-2 or TRBV6-3 to TRBJ2-7; 9 positions agree with TRBD1. Per germline, CDR1 MNHEY and CDR2 SVGEGT. Germline trimming cut 8 bases from V and 3 bases from J; bases unmatched to any gene: 5. The CDR3 consists of 13 residues.

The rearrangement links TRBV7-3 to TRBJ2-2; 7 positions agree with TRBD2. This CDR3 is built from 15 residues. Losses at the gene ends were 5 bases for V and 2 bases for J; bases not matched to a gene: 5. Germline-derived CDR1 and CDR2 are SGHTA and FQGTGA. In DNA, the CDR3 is TGTGCCAGCAGCCCTCTAGCGGTAAACACCGGGGAGCTGTTTTTT. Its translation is CASSPLAVNTGELFF.

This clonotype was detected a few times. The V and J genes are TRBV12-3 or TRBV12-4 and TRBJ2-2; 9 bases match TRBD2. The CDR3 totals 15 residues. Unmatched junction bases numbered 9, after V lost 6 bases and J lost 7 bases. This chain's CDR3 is CASSPIAGEGGELFF. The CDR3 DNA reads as TGTGCCAGCAGCCCGATAGCGGGAGAGGGCGGGGAGCTGTTTTTT.

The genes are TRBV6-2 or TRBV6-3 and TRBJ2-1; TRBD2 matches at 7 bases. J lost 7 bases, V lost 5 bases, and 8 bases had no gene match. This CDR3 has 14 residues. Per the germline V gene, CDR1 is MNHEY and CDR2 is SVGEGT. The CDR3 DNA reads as TGTGCCAGCAGTGGATGGGACTACGGGAATGAGCAGTTCTTC. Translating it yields CASSGWDYGNEQFF.

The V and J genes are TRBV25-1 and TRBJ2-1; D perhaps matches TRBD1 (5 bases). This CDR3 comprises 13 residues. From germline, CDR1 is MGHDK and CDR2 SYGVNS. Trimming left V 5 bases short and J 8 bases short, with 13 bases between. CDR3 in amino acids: CASSPPDTYEQFF. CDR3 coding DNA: TGTGCCAGCAGTCCCCCGGACACGTATGAGCAGTTCTTC.

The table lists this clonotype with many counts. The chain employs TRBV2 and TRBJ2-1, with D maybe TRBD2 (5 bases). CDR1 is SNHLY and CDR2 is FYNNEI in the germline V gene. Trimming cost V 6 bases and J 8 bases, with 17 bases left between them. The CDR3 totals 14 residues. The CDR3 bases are TGTGCCAGCAGCCCTCATACTAGTAAGGATGAGCAGTTCTTC. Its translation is CASSPHTSKDEQFF.

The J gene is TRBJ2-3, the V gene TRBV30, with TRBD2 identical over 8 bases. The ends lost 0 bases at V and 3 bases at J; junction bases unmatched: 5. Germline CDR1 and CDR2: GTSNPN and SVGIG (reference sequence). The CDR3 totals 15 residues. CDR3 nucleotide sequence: TGTGCCTGGAGTGTAAGCGGGGGAACTACAGATACGCAGTATTTT. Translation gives CAWSVSGGTTDTQYF.

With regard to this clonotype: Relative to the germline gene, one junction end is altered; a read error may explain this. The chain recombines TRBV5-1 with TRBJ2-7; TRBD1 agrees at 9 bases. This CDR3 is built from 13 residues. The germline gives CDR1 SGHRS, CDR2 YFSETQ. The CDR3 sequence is CASTGQGSYEQYF. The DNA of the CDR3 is TGTGCCAGCACCGGACAGGGGTCCTACGAGCAGTACTTC.

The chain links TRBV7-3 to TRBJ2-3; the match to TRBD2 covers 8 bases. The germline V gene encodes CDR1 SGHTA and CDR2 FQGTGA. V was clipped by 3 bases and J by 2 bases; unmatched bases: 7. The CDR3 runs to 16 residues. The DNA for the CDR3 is TGTGCCAGCAGCTTCTCCAGCGGGGGTACCACAGATACGCAGTATTTT. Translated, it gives CASSFSSGGTTDTQYF.

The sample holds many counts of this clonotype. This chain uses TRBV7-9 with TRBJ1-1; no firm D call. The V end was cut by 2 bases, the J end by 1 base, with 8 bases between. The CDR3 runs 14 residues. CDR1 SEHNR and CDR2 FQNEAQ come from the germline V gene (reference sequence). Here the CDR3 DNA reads TGTGCCAGCAGCTTACTGGACGAGAACACTGAAGCTTTCTTT. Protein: CASSLLDENTEAFF. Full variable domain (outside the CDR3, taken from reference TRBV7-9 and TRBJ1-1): DTGVSQNPRHKITKRGQNVTFRCDPISEHNRLYWYRQTLGQGPEFLTYFQNEAQLEKSRLLSDRFSAERPKGSFSTLEIQRTEQGDSAMYLCASSLLDENTEAFFGQGTRLTVV.